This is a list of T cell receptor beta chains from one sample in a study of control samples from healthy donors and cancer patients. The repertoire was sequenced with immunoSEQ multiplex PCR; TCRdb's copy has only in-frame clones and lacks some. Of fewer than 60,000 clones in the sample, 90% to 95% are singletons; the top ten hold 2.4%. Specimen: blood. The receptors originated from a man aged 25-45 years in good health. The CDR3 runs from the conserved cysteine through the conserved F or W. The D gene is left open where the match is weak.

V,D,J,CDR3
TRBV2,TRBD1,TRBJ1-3,CASSPLWDSSGNTIYF
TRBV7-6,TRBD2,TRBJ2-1,CASSSKRGLAATGEQFF
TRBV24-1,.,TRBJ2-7,CATSDLPIRDEGTYEQCF
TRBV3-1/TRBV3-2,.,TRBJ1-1,CASSLLHTEAFF
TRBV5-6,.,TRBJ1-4,CASSFLTDDNEKLFF
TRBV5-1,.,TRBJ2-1,CASSLDRDNEQFF
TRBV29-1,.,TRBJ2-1,CSVGGTVTTYNEQFF
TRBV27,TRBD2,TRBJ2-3,CASSRSSGSTDTQYF
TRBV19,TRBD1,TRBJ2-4,CASSPHLGQGDTKNIQYF
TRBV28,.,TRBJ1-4,CASSHRRLGPGKLFF
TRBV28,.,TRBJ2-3,CASVRTGTDTQYF
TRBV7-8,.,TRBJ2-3,CASSLVSTDTQYF
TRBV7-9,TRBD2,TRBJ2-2,CASSYGGTSETGELFF
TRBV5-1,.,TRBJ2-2,CASSENTGELFF
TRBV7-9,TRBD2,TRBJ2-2,CASSFKAGVGTGELFF
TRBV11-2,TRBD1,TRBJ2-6,CASSPGTGLSGANVLTF